This TCR beta chain derives from a study of response to subunit inactivated influenza vaccine. This clonotype was recorded many times. As yet, its antigen is unknown. Broader study findings: The authors proposed limited new T cell recruitment per seasonal influenza vaccination.

Each CDR3 protein is one row after TCRdb ran MiXCR on the RT-PCR reads. The repertoire holds more than 700,000 distinct CDR3 sequences, with 21% as singletons. The source was PBMCs from blood, collected roughly 5 days after vaccination. The source of this sequence is a man in his fifties who received an inactivated influenza vaccine.

CDR3 coding DNA: TGCGCCAGCAGCCCAAGGCCCCGGGGGTCTGTCAACGAGCAGTACTTC. This gives the protein CASSPRPRGSVNEQYF. This rearrangement joins TRBV5-1 to TRBJ2-7, with D possibly TRBD2 on 6 matching bases. CDR1 is SGHRS, CDR2 YFSETQ, per germline. The CDR3 runs to 16 residues. V shed 4 bases and J shed 5 bases, with 22 bases lying between them.